This T cell receptor (beta chain) derives from a study of metastatic and nonmetastatic thyroid tumors. Study-level background: Repertoire comparison spanned blood and tumor or nodule tissue of malignant and benign thyroid patients.

Each patient came to thyroid surgery without any prior treatment (of any kind). On this clone: Its antigen is as yet unknown. Because the CDR3 is missing its conserved closing phenylalanine or tryptophan, this is likely a read error.

Germline V gene lookup returns CDR1 LNHDA and CDR2 SQIVND (reference sequence). The junction had 11 bases not matched to a gene; V was cut back by 5 bases and J by 3 bases. CDR3 length: 18 amino acids. Study results and limitations: For both blood and tumor, malignant thyroid tumors reportedly showed significantly higher TCR beta diversity than benign nodules did.

Authors' data handling: Building a distant-metastasis classifier for papillary thyroid cancer drew on CDR3 differences across clinicopathological groups. TCRdb reanalyzed the PCR reads with MiXCR. V and J calls and clone size were set by TCRdb, not the authors. The sample contains 20,000 to 25,000 clones, approximately 19% of which appear only once. Sequenced material: blood. This clonotype was sampled from a male donor with papillary thyroid cancer or a benign thyroid nodule (not recorded which). Some clones in this sample may be carry-over from other donors' samples. V and J are TRBV19 and TRBJ2-5; 14 nucleotides match TRBD2. The DNA for the CDR3 is TGTGCCAGTAGTCGGGGACTAGCGGGAGTGGGGGCGAAAGAGACCCAGTACCTC. This translates into CASSRGLAGVGAKETQYL.